The 14 T cell receptor beta chains below all came from one sample that was sequenced in a study of T-cell reconstitution after alpha-beta-depleted transplantation in children. Unique molecular identifiers were used to barcode this TCRbeta library. TCRdb re-called the PCR reads through MiXCR, storing one row per CDR3 protein. The sample shows about 980,000 distinct CDR3 sequences, about 29% of them seen only once. The starting material was PBMCs, mostly from graft donor cells, obtained 360 days after TCRalphabeta/CD19-depleted stem cell transplant. These receptors were taken from a boy less than two years old who had a stem cell transplant for SCID, so the T cells may come from the graft donor.

The V and J genes are TRBV24-1 and TRBJ2-5; no clear D gene. V was cut by 6 bases and J by 1 base, with 14 bases left in between. The CDR3 extends over 15 amino acids. The germline V gene has CDR1 KGHDR and CDR2 SFDVKD. CDR3 sequence reads: CATSSRFLGQETQYF. CDR3 DNA sequence: TGTGCCACCAGTTCTAGGTTTTTAGGCCAAGAGACCCAGTACTTC.

This clonotype was seen only a few times. This rearrangement joins TRBV5-1 to TRBJ2-2; D may be TRBD2 (6 bases). Trimming took 0 bases from V and 1 from J, leaving 10 bases between them. The CDR3 contains 16 residues. The V gene's germline CDR1 is SGHRS and CDR2 YFSETQ. The CDR3 nucleotides read TGCGCCAGCAGCTTGGATAGCGGATTGAACACCGGGGAGCTGTTTTTT. Residues: CASSLDSGLNTGELFF.

This clonotype has only a few counts. CDR3 in DNA: TGTGCCATCAGTGAGACTGGAGGGGGGCTAACCTACGAGCAGTACTTC. It is translated as CAISETGGGLTYEQYF. The chain has TRBV10-3 and TRBJ2-7; D might be TRBD1 or TRBD2, each matching 6 bases. This CDR3 region has 16 residues. The germline V gene encodes CDR1 ENHRY and CDR2 SYGVKD. V dropped 2 bases and J dropped 2 bases, with 16 bases sitting between them.

J is TRBJ2-5 and V is TRBV4-3; perhaps TRBD2 as D (5 bases). This CDR3 has 16 amino acids. Trimming pared 0 bases from V and 5 bases from J, leaving 16 bases between. The germline CDR1 and CDR2 sequences are LGHNA and YSLEER. The CDR3 sequence is CASSQDATGGRETQYF. The CDR3 DNA follows: TGCGCCAGCAGCCAAGATGCGACCGGCGGGCGGGAGACCCAGTACTTC.

The CDR3 sequence: CASSLAPKTSGENEQYF. In DNA form, the CDR3 reads TGTGCCAGCAGCTTAGCCCCAAAGACTAGCGGGGAGAACGAGCAGTACTTC. This rearrangement joins TRBV7-2 to TRBJ2-7, with TRBD2 identical over 11 bases. The CDR3 runs to 17 residues. Trimming cost V 0 bases and J 5 bases; bases outside gene matches: 9. Germline assignment: CDR1 SGHTA and CDR2 FQGNSA.

This clonotype was observed a few times. This chain connects TRBV5-1 to TRBJ1-2; possible D gene TRBD1, 6 bases. V was pared by 4 bases and J by 3 bases, with 16 bases between. The CDR3 is made up of 15 amino acids. CDR1 is SGHRS, CDR2 YFSETQ, per germline. CDR3 bases: TGCGCCAGCAGCGCCTCAGGGGCTACCTACTATGGCTACACCTTC. Translation gives CASSASGATYYGYTF.

The chain employs TRBV20-1 and TRBJ2-1, with D perhaps given as TRBD1 or TRBD2 (7 bases each). The CDR3 spans 21 residues. Per germline, CDR1 DFQATT and CDR2 SNEGSKA (reference sequence). V was pared by 2 bases and J by 4 bases, with 33 bases between. CDR3 in DNA: TGCAGTGCTAGAAAGGGGGGGACAGAGATATTACAGTCGCGGACTTACAATGAGCAGTTCTTC. Protein sequence: CSARKGGTEILQSRTYNEQFF.

This clonotype was picked up a small number of times. This rearrangement joins TRBV25-1 to TRBJ2-3; 8 bases agree with TRBD2. There are 15 residues in the CDR3. The V gene's germline CDR1 is MGHDK and CDR2 SYGVNS. V gave up 3 bases and J gave up 0 bases; unmatched junction bases: 2. Written as DNA, the CDR3 is TGTGCCAGCAGTGAGGAGCGGGGGAGCACAGATACGCAGTATTTT. Translating it yields CASSEERGSTDTQYF.

V and J are TRBV7-9 and TRBJ2-3, with 12 bases fitting TRBD2. Germline CDR1 and CDR2: SEHNR and FQNEAQ (reference sequence). CDR3 length: 15 residues. V shed 6 bases, J shed 11 bases, and the junction held 12 bases outside the gene matches. The DNA of the CDR3 is TGTGCCAGCAGTCCAGGAACTAGCGGGGGGTTCATGCAGTATTTT. It codes for CASSPGTSGGFMQYF. Full variable domain (rest looked up from reference TRBV7-9 and TRBJ2-3): DTGVSQNPRHKITKRGQNVTFRCDPISEHNRLYWYRQTLGQGPEFLTYFQNEAQLEKSRLLSDRFSAERPKGSFSTLEIQRTEQGDSAMYLCASSPGTSGGFMQYFGPGTRLTVL.

This clonotype occurred a few times. Written as DNA, the CDR3 is TGCAGCGTTGGGGGACTGACATACGAGCAGTACTTC. Translation: CSVGGLTYEQYF. J is TRBJ2-7 and V is TRBV29-1; weak D call: TRBD2 (6 bases). The CDR3 loop spans 12 amino acids. The germline V gene encodes CDR1 SQVTM and CDR2 ANQGSEA. V lost 4 bases and J lost 4, with 11 bases in between.

This sequence joins TRBV20-1 and TRBJ1-2, with a possible D match to TRBD1 (6 bases). The CDR3 contains 15 residues. Germline values: CDR1 DFQATT, CDR2 SNEGSKA (reference sequence). V was shortened by 0 bases and J by 8 bases, with 19 bases between the two germline ends. CDR3 in DNA: TGCAGTGCTAGAGAAGGGTCACAGGGCTTACGGGGCTACACCTTC. Protein product: CSAREGSQGLRGYTF.

This clonotype has more than one count but fewer than ten. The chain employs TRBV6-1 and TRBJ2-2; 7 bases line up with TRBD2. V shed 5 bases and J 4 bases; nucleotides not matched to a gene: 7. Germline V gives CDR1 MNHNS, CDR2 SASEGT. The CDR3 totals 15 residues. The CDR3, as DNA: TGTGCCAGCAGTCCTGGGGGGGTTGGCACCGGGGAGCTGTTTTTT. Its translation is CASSPGGVGTGELFF.

The chain links TRBV12-3 or TRBV12-4 to TRBJ2-4; 8 bases fit TRBD1. Unmatched junction bases numbered 8, after V lost 7 bases and J lost 0 bases. The CDR3 loop spans 16 amino acids. The CDR3, as DNA: TGTGCCAGCACCACAACCAGGGGGCTAGCCAAAAACATTCAGTACTTC. Protein: CASTTTRGLAKNIQYF.

The J gene is TRBJ2-3, the V gene TRBV3-1; D is ambiguous. The germline gives CDR1 LGHDT, CDR2 YNNKEL (reference sequence). V lost 1 base to trimming and J lost 6 bases, with 5 bases between them. The CDR3 is 12 amino acids. Written as DNA, the CDR3 is TGTGCCAGCAGCCAAGGGTGGGATACGCAGTATTTT. The encoded protein is CASSQGWDTQYF.